A single sample gave rise to the 10 T cell receptor beta chains below, sequenced in a study of blood T cell repertoires in COVID-19. TCRdb keeps only in-frame clones here, not all; method: immunoSEQ multiplex PCR. Counted here are about 81,000 clones, 70% to 90% occurring once; the ten biggest clones make up roughly 12%. Sequencing input: peripheral blood. These TCRs come from a man in his 70s with active or convalescent COVID-19.

J is TRBJ2-2 and V is TRBV6-2 or TRBV6-3; 7 nucleotides match TRBD1. The CDR3 sequence is 15 residues long. The germline CDR1 and CDR2 sequences are MNHEY and SVGEGT. With 4 bases clipped from V and 1 base from J, the junction kept 3 bases outside the gene matches. CDR3 bases: TGTGCCAGCAGTTCCAGGGACAGGAACACCGGGGAGCTGTTTTTT. Its translation: CASSSRDRNTGELFF.

This CDR3 is CASSAHKGDTQYF. CDR3 DNA: TGTGCCAGCAGCGCCCATAAGGGGGATACGCAGTATTTT. The genes are TRBV9 and TRBJ2-3; tentatively, D is TRBD1 (5 bases). CDR1 and CDR2 from the germline V gene are SGDLS and YYNGEE. CDR3 size: 13 residues. Trimming removed 3 bases at V and 6 bases at J, with 11 bases between.

V gene TRBV24-1 combines with J gene TRBJ1-1, with 9 bases identical to TRBD1. This CDR3 has 17 amino acids. Germline CDR1 is KGHDR and CDR2 is SFDVKD. After removal of 4 bases from V and 6 bases from J, the junction contained 14 bases not matched to a gene. In DNA form, the CDR3 reads TGTGCCACCAGTGACCCTAGCGTGGGACAGGGAATATCTGAAGCTTTCTTT. Its protein product is CATSDPSVGQGISEAFF.

The chain carries TRBV9 and TRBJ2-5; TRBD2 aligns across 14 bases. This CDR3 has 16 residues. Germline CDR1 and CDR2: SGDLS and YYNGEE. The ends lost 3 bases at V and 5 bases at J; junction bases unmatched: 6. Here the CDR3 DNA reads TGTGCCAGCAGCGCAGGACTAGCGGGGGGTTGGGAGACCCAGTACTTC. Its protein is CASSAGLAGGWETQYF.

V usage is TRBV5-6 and J usage is TRBJ1-3, with 7 bases that match TRBD1. The junction had 5 bases not matched to a gene; V was cut back by 4 bases and J by 7 bases. CDR1 and CDR2 from the germline V gene are SGHDT and YYEEEE. This CDR3 has 13 amino acids. The CDR3 DNA sequence: TGTGCCAGCAGCCAGGGACAGAGGAACACCATATATTTT. Amino acid sequence: CASSQGQRNTIYF. The whole variable domain, remainder taken from reference TRBV5-6 and TRBJ1-3, is DAGVTQSPTHLIKTRGQQVTLRCSPKSGHDTVSWYQQALGQGPQFIFQYYEEEERQRGNFPDRFSGHQFPNYSSELNVNALLLGDSALYLCASSQGQRNTIYFGEGSWLTVV.

V is TRBV4-2 and J is TRBJ1-6; D is possibly TRBD1 (5 bases). Germline CDR1 reads LGHNA; CDR2 reads YNFKEQ. CDR3 length equals 14 residues. V shed 4 bases and J shed 9 bases, with 13 bases lying between them. The CDR3: CASSPGLASSPLHF. As DNA, the CDR3 is TGTGCCAGCAGCCCGGGACTCGCAAGTTCACCCCTCCACTTT.

This clone was detected only a few times. This chain uses TRBV10-3 with TRBJ2-7; 7 positions agree with TRBD1. The germline gives CDR1 ENHRY, CDR2 SYGVKD. CDR3 length: 14 residues. The V and J ends lost 10 bases and 0 bases, in that order; junction bases with no gene match: 9. DNA for the CDR3: TGTGCCACCCACGCCCGGGACAGCTCCTACGAGCAGTACTTC. This sequence encodes CATHARDSSYEQYF.

CDR3 DNA: TGTGCCAGCAGCCAAGCGTCCCCGGCGGGGGCCTCCCAAGAGACCCAGTACTTC. Amino acid sequence: CASSQASPAGASQETQYF. The chain is built from TRBV4-2 and TRBJ2-5, with TRBD2 as a possible D gene (7 bases). CDR1 LGHNA and CDR2 YNFKEQ come from the germline V gene. The CDR3 covers 18 residues. V gave up 1 base and J gave up 1 base, with 19 bases separating them.

V is TRBV14 and J is TRBJ1-3; unclear D gene. Trimming took 4 bases from V and 0 from J, leaving 13 bases between them. The germline V gene has CDR1 SGHDN and CDR2 FVKESK. The CDR3 spans 16 residues. CDR3 residues: CASSRMTAASGNTIYF. Written as DNA, the CDR3 is TGTGCCAGCAGCCGAATGACTGCAGCCTCTGGAAACACCATATATTTT.

The chain links TRBV11-2 to TRBJ1-2, with 7 positions matching TRBD1. The ends lost 0 bases at V and 8 bases at J; junction bases unmatched: 15. This CDR3 comprises 17 residues. Germline CDR1 SGHAT, CDR2 FQNNGV. In DNA form, the CDR3 reads TGTGCCAGCAGCTTAGACAGCAGGGACAGAACTTTGAGGGGCTACACCTTC. Its protein is CASSLDSRDRTLRGYTF.